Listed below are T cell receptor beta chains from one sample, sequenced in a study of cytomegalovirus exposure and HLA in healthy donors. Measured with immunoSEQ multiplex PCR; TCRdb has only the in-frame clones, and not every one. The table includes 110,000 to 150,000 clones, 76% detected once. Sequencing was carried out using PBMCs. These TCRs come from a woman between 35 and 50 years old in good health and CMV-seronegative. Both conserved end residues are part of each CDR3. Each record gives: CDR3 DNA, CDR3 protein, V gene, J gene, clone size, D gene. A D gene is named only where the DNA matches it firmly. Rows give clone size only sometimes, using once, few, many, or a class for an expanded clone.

CDR3 DNA: TGCAGCGTTGGTAACGGGGGGGCGAGAGAGCAGTTCTTC
CDR3 protein: CSVGNGGAREQFF
V gene: TRBV29-1
J gene: TRBJ2-1
clone size: NA
D gene: TRBD2

CDR3 DNA: TGCGCCAGCAGCCCGGAGGCCGTCTCCGGGGAGCTGTTTTTT
CDR3 protein: CASSPEAVSGELFF
V gene: TRBV5-1
J gene: TRBJ2-2
clone size: NA
D gene: NA

CDR3 DNA: TGTGCCAGCAGCTCACTCCCAGGGGTCCCTGGTGAGACCCAGTACTTC
CDR3 protein: CASSSLPGVPGETQYF
V gene: TRBV7-7
J gene: TRBJ2-5
clone size: NA
D gene: NA

CDR3 DNA: TGCGCCAGCGGGGATCTGAGGGCAATGGATACGCAGTATTTT
CDR3 protein: CASGDLRAMDTQYF
V gene: TRBV5-1
J gene: TRBJ2-3
clone size: NA
D gene: NA

CDR3 DNA: TGTGCCAGCAGTGACGGGCAGGGCGGCTACACCTTC
CDR3 protein: CASSDGQGGYTF
V gene: TRBV6-4
J gene: TRBJ1-2
clone size: NA
D gene: NA

CDR3 DNA: TGTGCCAGCAGTTACTCTCAGGGGGCGGATGGCTACACCTTC
CDR3 protein: CASSYSQGADGYTF
V gene: TRBV6-6
J gene: TRBJ1-2
clone size: once
D gene: TRBD1

CDR3 DNA: TGTGCCAGCCGGCCCGGACAAATCCTCTCCTACGAGCAGTACTTC
CDR3 protein: CASRPGQILSYEQYF
V gene: TRBV6-1
J gene: TRBJ2-7
clone size: NA
D gene: NA

CDR3 DNA: TGTGCCAGCACCCGACTGGGGAGCTACACAGATACGCAGTATTTT
CDR3 protein: CASTRLGSYTDTQYF
V gene: TRBV6-5
J gene: TRBJ2-3
clone size: NA
D gene: NA

CDR3 DNA: TGTGCCAGCAGGGCGGGACCCATCCAAGAGACCCAGTACTTC
CDR3 protein: CASRAGPIQETQYF
V gene: TRBV6-1
J gene: TRBJ2-5
clone size: NA
D gene: NA

CDR3 DNA: TGTGCCAGCAGTTCCGCAGGGCCATATGGCTACACCTTC
CDR3 protein: CASSSAGPYGYTF
V gene: TRBV6-1
J gene: TRBJ1-2
clone size: NA
D gene: NA

CDR3 DNA: TGTGCCAGCAGTGAACGGGGGGGACCCGAATACAATGAGCAGTTCTTC
CDR3 protein: CASSERGGPEYNEQFF
V gene: TRBV25-1
J gene: TRBJ2-1
clone size: NA
D gene: TRBD2

CDR3 DNA: TGTGCCATCAGTCACTCCGGGACAGGGCCCTACGAGCAGTACTTC
CDR3 protein: CAISHSGTGPYEQYF
V gene: TRBV10-3
J gene: TRBJ2-7
clone size: once
D gene: TRBD1

CDR3 DNA: TGCGCCAGCAGCTTGGGTGCTAGCGGGGGGGCATTAGATGAGCAGTTCTTC
CDR3 protein: CASSLGASGGALDEQFF
V gene: TRBV5-1
J gene: TRBJ2-1
clone size: NA
D gene: TRBD2

CDR3 DNA: TGTGCCAGCAGCCCAGGGGACGCTTATAGCAATCAGCCCCAGCATTTT
CDR3 protein: CASSPGDAYSNQPQHF
V gene: TRBV5-5
J gene: TRBJ1-5
clone size: NA
D gene: NA

CDR3 DNA: TGTGCCAGCAGTGAAGTCAGAGATACGCAGTATTTT
CDR3 protein: CASSEVRDTQYF
V gene: TRBV6-1
J gene: TRBJ2-3
clone size: few
D gene: NA

CDR3 DNA: TGTGCCAGCAGCTTAGATTTAGGGGCAGCCGAGTTCTTC
CDR3 protein: CASSLDLGAAEFF
V gene: TRBV11-2
J gene: TRBJ2-1
clone size: NA
D gene: NA

CDR3 DNA: TGTGCCAGCAGCTCCGATGGCGGGAGGGCCCTCTACACCGGGGAGCTGTTTTTT
CDR3 protein: CASSSDGGRALYTGELFF
V gene: TRBV11-2
J gene: TRBJ2-2
clone size: NA
D gene: TRBD2

CDR3 DNA: TGTGCCAGCAGCCCAGACGGACAGGTTGCTTGGGAAAAACTGTTTTTT
CDR3 protein: CASSPDGQVAWEKLFF
V gene: TRBV5-8
J gene: TRBJ1-4
clone size: NA
D gene: TRBD1

CDR3 DNA: TGCAGCGTCCAGACAGGTTCAATCTCCTACAATGAGCAGTTCTTC
CDR3 protein: CSVQTGSISYNEQFF
V gene: TRBV29-1
J gene: TRBJ2-1
clone size: NA
D gene: NA

CDR3 DNA: TGTGCCAGCAGTTTGGGGAGCATATTGGGTTTGCGAGCTTTCTTT
CDR3 protein: CASSLGSILGLRAFF
V gene: TRBV28
J gene: TRBJ1-1
clone size: few
D gene: NA

CDR3 DNA: TGTGCCAGCAGTTCCAGACAGGGTGGGAACATTCAGTACTTC
CDR3 protein: CASSSRQGGNIQYF
V gene: TRBV27
J gene: TRBJ2-4
clone size: few
D gene: TRBD1

CDR3 DNA: TGTGCCAGCACCCCGTCTGACTTCTACAATGAGCAGTTCTTC
CDR3 protein: CASTPSDFYNEQFF
V gene: TRBV11-1
J gene: TRBJ2-1
clone size: few
D gene: NA

CDR3 DNA: TGTGCCAGCAGTGCGGGACAGGGACTTTCCTCCTACGAGCAGTACTTC
CDR3 protein: CASSAGQGLSSYEQYF
V gene: TRBV27
J gene: TRBJ2-7
clone size: NA
D gene: TRBD1

CDR3 DNA: TGTGCCAGTCAGGCTTACACTGAAGCTTTCTTT
CDR3 protein: CASQAYTEAFF
V gene: TRBV19
J gene: TRBJ1-1
clone size: once
D gene: NA

CDR3 DNA: TGTGCCAGTAGTATGAACAGGGTCGTAGGCGAGCAGTACTTC
CDR3 protein: CASSMNRVVGEQYF
V gene: TRBV19
J gene: TRBJ2-7
clone size: NA
D gene: NA

CDR3 DNA: TGTGCCAGCAGCTTAGCGGCCTCAGGGCTACATTTCGCCACCATATATTTT
CDR3 protein: CASSLAASGLHFATIYF
V gene: TRBV7-9
J gene: TRBJ1-3
clone size: NA
D gene: NA

CDR3 DNA: TGTTCCAGCAGCTTAGGTCGGGGTGAGTCCGTCTCCTACAATGAGCAGTTCTTC
CDR3 protein: CSSSLGRGESVSYNEQFF
V gene: TRBV7-9
J gene: TRBJ2-1
clone size: NA
D gene: NA

CDR3 DNA: TGTGCCAGCAGCCTGACAGAACTCTATGGCTACACCTTC
CDR3 protein: CASSLTELYGYTF
V gene: TRBV28
J gene: TRBJ1-2
clone size: NA
D gene: NA

CDR3 DNA: TGTGCCAGCAGATTAGGCACCGAGCGGGAAGCTTTCTTT
CDR3 protein: CASRLGTEREAFF
V gene: TRBV6-5
J gene: TRBJ1-1
clone size: NA
D gene: NA

CDR3 DNA: TGCGCCAGCAGACCTGACATGGAAGTCAATCAGCCCCAGCATTTT
CDR3 protein: CASRPDMEVNQPQHF
V gene: TRBV4-1
J gene: TRBJ1-5
clone size: NA
D gene: NA

CDR3 DNA: TGTGCCAGCAGCGTGGGGACTAGCGGGTACGAGCAGTACTTC
CDR3 protein: CASSVGTSGYEQYF
V gene: TRBV5-4
J gene: TRBJ2-7
clone size: NA
D gene: TRBD2

CDR3 DNA: TGTGCCAGCAGCATGAGTGGGGCCAACGTCCTGACTTTC
CDR3 protein: CASSMSGANVLTF
V gene: TRBV5-4
J gene: TRBJ2-6
clone size: NA
D gene: NA

CDR3 DNA: TGTGCCAGCTCAAAAACGGGGGAGGGCGAGCAGTACTTC
CDR3 protein: CASSKTGEGEQYF
V gene: TRBV18
J gene: TRBJ2-7
clone size: NA
D gene: TRBD2

CDR3 DNA: TGCGCCAGCAGCCCTTCGGGTTCCCTCCTCTACGAGCAGTACTTC
CDR3 protein: CASSPSGSLLYEQYF
V gene: TRBV5-1
J gene: TRBJ2-7
clone size: NA
D gene: NA

CDR3 DNA: TGTGCCAGTAGTCCCTCTTCCGTTAGTAATGAAAAACTGTTTTTT
CDR3 protein: CASSPSSVSNEKLFF
V gene: TRBV19
J gene: TRBJ1-4
clone size: NA
D gene: NA

CDR3 DNA: TGTGCCAGCAGCTTACAGCCCGGGAATGGCTACACCTTC
CDR3 protein: CASSLQPGNGYTF
V gene: TRBV7-2
J gene: TRBJ1-2
clone size: NA
D gene: NA

CDR3 DNA: TGCGCCAGTAGTACACAGGGTACTCAGCCCCAGCATTTT
CDR3 protein: CASSTQGTQPQHF
V gene: TRBV19
J gene: TRBJ1-5
clone size: NA
D gene: NA

CDR3 DNA: TGTGCCAGCAGCGGTTATAGCAATCAGCCCCAGCATTTT
CDR3 protein: CASSGYSNQPQHF
V gene: TRBV28
J gene: TRBJ1-5
clone size: NA
D gene: NA

CDR3 DNA: TGTGCCAGTAGTATGGGGACAGGGCACGAGACCCAGTACTTC
CDR3 protein: CASSMGTGHETQYF
V gene: TRBV19
J gene: TRBJ2-5
clone size: NA
D gene: TRBD1

CDR3 DNA: TGTGCCAGCAGCGTAGGGCGGGAAGGGGGCTCTAATGGCTACACCTTC
CDR3 protein: CASSVGREGGSNGYTF
V gene: TRBV9
J gene: TRBJ1-2
clone size: NA
D gene: TRBD1

CDR3 DNA: NA
CDR3 protein: CASSSSLAGGRADTQYF
V gene: TRBV5-1
J gene: TRBJ2-3
clone size: NA
D gene: NA

CDR3 DNA: TGTGCCAGCTCACCACCGGGACAGGGGAGCGTACCCCTCCACTTT
CDR3 protein: CASSPPGQGSVPLHF
V gene: TRBV18
J gene: TRBJ1-6
clone size: NA
D gene: TRBD1

CDR3 DNA: TGTGCCAGCAGCAAAGTTGGGACAGGGGGTACCGGGGAGCTGTTTTTT
CDR3 protein: CASSKVGTGGTGELFF
V gene: TRBV21-1
J gene: TRBJ2-2
clone size: NA
D gene: NA

CDR3 DNA: TGTGCCAGCACGCAGGGGGCGCGCGGGAATCAGCCCCAGCATTTT
CDR3 protein: CASTQGARGNQPQHF
V gene: TRBV18
J gene: TRBJ1-5
clone size: NA
D gene: TRBD1

CDR3 DNA: TGTTCCAGCCCGAGAGGGGGAACTGGAAACACCATATATTTT
CDR3 protein: CSSPRGGTGNTIYF
V gene: TRBV7-9
J gene: TRBJ1-3
clone size: NA
D gene: NA

CDR3 DNA: TGTGCCATCAGTGGCACACGGAACACTGAAGCTTTCTTT
CDR3 protein: CAISGTRNTEAFF
V gene: TRBV10-3
J gene: TRBJ1-1
clone size: NA
D gene: NA

CDR3 DNA: TGCGCCAGCAGCGGACTAGGGGATGGCTACACCTTC
CDR3 protein: CASSGLGDGYTF
V gene: TRBV5-1
J gene: TRBJ1-2
clone size: NA
D gene: NA

CDR3 DNA: TGTGCCAGCAGCTCGACCAGTTATGAGGAGCCCCAGCATTTT
CDR3 protein: CASSSTSYEEPQHF
V gene: TRBV7-9
J gene: TRBJ1-5
clone size: few
D gene: NA

CDR3 DNA: TGTGCTAGTACAGGGGCTAGTTACGAGCAGTACTTC
CDR3 protein: CASTGASYEQYF
V gene: TRBV12-5
J gene: TRBJ2-7
clone size: NA
D gene: TRBD1

CDR3 DNA: TGTGCCAGCAGTTGGCGGACATTCCTTGAAGCTTTCTTT
CDR3 protein: CASSWRTFLEAFF
V gene: TRBV28
J gene: TRBJ1-1
clone size: once
D gene: NA

CDR3 DNA: TGCGCCAGCAGCAGGGAGGGCGAAAAACTGTTTTTT
CDR3 protein: CASSREGEKLFF
V gene: TRBV23-1
J gene: TRBJ1-4
clone size: NA
D gene: NA

CDR3 DNA: TGTGCCAGCAGTGAAGGGGACAGGGAATATGAGGGCTACACCTTC
CDR3 protein: CASSEGDREYEGYTF
V gene: TRBV6-1
J gene: TRBJ1-2
clone size: NA
D gene: TRBD1

CDR3 DNA: TGTGCCAGCAGTGTTCCGACAGGGGGTGATGAGACCCAGTACTTC
CDR3 protein: CASSVPTGGDETQYF
V gene: TRBV2
J gene: TRBJ2-5
clone size: NA
D gene: TRBD1

CDR3 DNA: TGTGCCAGTGCTAGGGGCCACGAGCAGTACTTC
CDR3 protein: CASARGHEQYF
V gene: TRBV2
J gene: TRBJ2-7
clone size: NA
D gene: NA

CDR3 DNA: TGTGCCAGCAGCCAATTCGGTAGAGCTAACTATGGCTACACCTTC
CDR3 protein: CASSQFGRANYGYTF
V gene: TRBV14
J gene: TRBJ1-2
clone size: NA
D gene: NA